A selection of T cell receptor beta chains follows, all from one sample in a study of control samples from healthy donors and cancer patients. Assay: immunoSEQ multiplex PCR; the TCRdb copy retains only in-frame clones and omits some. The sample includes some 18,000 clones, around four fifths of them seen just once. Sequencing used PBMCs. These receptors originate from a woman in her 70s with lung cancer. The CDR3 runs from the conserved cysteine through the conserved F or W. The D gene is left open where the match is weak. The size entry is marked missing in some rows and otherwise reads once, few, many or a size class.

TRBJ1-4 TRBV9 NA NA CASSVDSNEKLFF TGTGCCAGCAGCGTGGATTCAAATGAAAAACTGTTTTTT
TRBJ1-2 TRBV29-1 NA NA CSVERRWTYGYTF TGCAGCGTTGAAAGGAGGTGGACCTATGGCTACACCTTC
TRBJ1-6 TRBV7-9 NA NA CASTPPAGRNSPLHF TGTGCCAGCACCCCGCCGGCAGGGAGAAATTCACCCCTCCACTTT
TRBJ2-3 TRBV9 TRBD2 NA CASSDPAGVGTDTQYF TGTGCCAGCAGCGATCCAGCGGGAGTTGGCACAGATACGCAGTATTTT
TRBJ2-3 TRBV11-2 TRBD1 few CASSRQGASATDTQYF TGTGCCAGCAGCCGACAGGGGGCCTCAGCCACAGATACGCAGTATTTT
TRBJ2-1 TRBV10-3 TRBD2 NA CAISDSAGALNEQFF TGTGCCATCAGTGATTCGGCGGGAGCCCTCAATGAGCAGTTCTTC
TRBJ1-5 TRBV11-2 NA NA CASSIQFNQPQHF TGTGCCAGCAGCATACAGTTCAATCAGCCCCAGCATTTT
TRBJ2-1 TRBV5-1 TRBD2 NA CASSLEGVILAGESYNEQFF TGCGCCAGCAGCTTGGAAGGGGTAATTCTAGCGGGAGAATCCTACAATGAGCAGTTCTTC
TRBJ2-3 TRBV9 TRBD1 NA CASSTTGTGAPDTQYF TGTGCCAGCAGCACGACCGGGACAGGGGCGCCAGATACGCAGTATTTT
TRBJ2-5 TRBV6-2/TRBV6-3 NA once CASSYPQGRETQYF TGTGCCAGCAGTTATCCCCAGGGACGGGAGACCCAGTACTTC
TRBJ2-1 TRBV7-2 NA few CASSRYLHNEQFF TGTGCCAGCAGCCGTTACCTACACAATGAGCAGTTCTTC
TRBJ1-4 TRBV28 NA once CASSLGGRGDEKLFF TGTGCCAGCAGTTTAGGAGGGAGGGGGGATGAAAAACTGTTTTTT
TRBJ1-4 TRBV5-1 NA NA CASSPGTANEKLFF TGCGCCAGCAGCCCAGGGACGGCCAATGAAAAACTGTTTTTT
TRBJ1-1 TRBV12-3/TRBV12-4 NA NA CASSFFWFWAFF TGTGCCAGCAGTTTTTTTTGGTTTTGGGCTTTCTTT
TRBJ1-2 TRBV18 NA NA CASSPGLGYTF TGTGCCAGCTCACCCGGCCTCGGCTACACCTTC
TRBJ2-7 TRBV5-6 NA NA CASSPPSGRTYEQYF TGTGCCAGCAGTCCACCATCAGGGAGGACCTACGAGCAGTACTTC
TRBJ2-7 TRBV12-5 TRBD2 NA CASGLEWTSYEQYF TGTGCTAGTGGTTTGGAATGGACTAGTTACGAGCAGTACTTC
TRBJ2-7 TRBV30 TRBD2 NA CAWSVQGQLAGGPGQYF TGTGCCTGGAGTGTACAGGGACAACTAGCGGGAGGGCCGGGGCAGTACTTC
TRBJ2-2 TRBV4-3 NA NA CASSQDNYGELFF TGCGCCAGCAGCCAAGATAACTACGGGGAGCTGTTTTTT
TRBJ1-2 TRBV7-2 NA once CASLKQLRDGISF TGTGCCAGTCTAAAGCAGCTTAGGGACGGGATAAGCTTC
TRBJ2-2 TRBV7-2 TRBD2 few CASSLLGIAGDGELFF TGTGCCAGCAGCTTATTGGGCATAGCGGGAGACGGGGAGCTGTTTTTT